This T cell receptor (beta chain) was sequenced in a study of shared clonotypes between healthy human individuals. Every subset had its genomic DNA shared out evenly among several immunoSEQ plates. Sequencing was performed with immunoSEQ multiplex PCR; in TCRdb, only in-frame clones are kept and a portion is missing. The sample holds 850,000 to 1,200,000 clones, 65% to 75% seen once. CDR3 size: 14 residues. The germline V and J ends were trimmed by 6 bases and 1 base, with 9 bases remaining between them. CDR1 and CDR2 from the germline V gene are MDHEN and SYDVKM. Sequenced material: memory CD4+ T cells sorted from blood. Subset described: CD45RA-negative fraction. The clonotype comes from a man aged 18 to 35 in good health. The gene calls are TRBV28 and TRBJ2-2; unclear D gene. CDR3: CASRSAGNTGELFF. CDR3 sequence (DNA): TGTGCCAGCAGATCGGCCGGGAACACCGGGGAGCTGTTTTTT.